The source of this T cell receptor beta chain is a study of shared clonotypes between healthy human individuals (dated by TCRdb to about 2020). About the full investigation: The cohort included a few men and two women between 18 and 49 years of age. Per donor, three plates each were used for CD4 naive and CD4 memory, two for CD8 naive, and one for CD8 memory. Different laboratories and diverse techniques were used to prepare libraries and sequence TCR repertoires, to increase sequencing depth and limit assay-specific biases. Leukapheresis yielded between about 0.9 and 9 billion PBMCs per donor. Blood TCR repertoires of five healthy adults were deeply sequenced to estimate repertoire size and the extent of clonotype sharing between individuals. The full study reports these points: About 5% of naive CD4, 3.5% of naive CD8, around 2.3% of memory CD4, and roughly 0.4% of memory CD8 clonotypes were shared across a few donors. The small number of donors limited the genetic and exposure-history diversity represented. Larger estimated clonotype richness was generally found for naive subsets than for memory subsets. Sampling was restricted to blood, and TCR repertoires in tissue are likely to differ from TCR repertoires in blood. Rarefaction of sorted-subset datasets indicated incomplete sequencing despite the large sequencing depth. Pairwise subsampling indicated that sequencing depth was expected to affect the degree of clonotype sharing among donors. Compared with non-shared clonotypes, clonotypes shared by all four sorted-subset donors had higher generation probabilities.

Healthy HIV-negative adults with no recently reported acute infections or vaccinations were included as donors. All donors were Caucasian adults living in Nashville, Tennessee, USA. CD8 memory samples combined magnetically selected CD45RO+ cells with CCR7-negative CD45RA+ effector memory (TemRA) cells. Blood was obtained by leukapheresis, after which PBMCs were separated by Ficoll-Histopaque density gradient centrifugation and cryopreserved in liquid nitrogen vapor phase. Purity and quantity of every magnetically sorted T cell population were checked by analytical flow cytometry. From each sorted fraction, genomic DNA was isolated and quantified by UV absorbance on a Nanodrop 2000c. The germline V gene (reference sequence) specifies SGHNT as CDR1 and YYREEE as CDR2. The CDR3, cysteine through phenylalanine, is 14 amino acids long. Here the CDR3 DNA is all that survives: 42 bases in frame from base 1. V gives up 0 bases and J gives up 0 bases, and the segment between their germline ends measures 6 bases.

In its sample, this clone was seen a few times. The target of this receptor is not known. No clone much larger than this one lies a single base away; base qualities are absent. Using the deep immunoSEQ assay, TCR CDR3 regions were amplified from genomic DNA by multiplex PCR. For each cell subset, the extracted genomic DNA was distributed evenly across all wells of several immunoSEQ 96-well plates, and each plate served as one replicate. Each replicate PCR for sorted subsets received around 210 ng genomic DNA, equal to tens of thousands of T cell genomes. Purified libraries were measured with a Qubit 3.0 fluorometer, size-checked on a Bioanalyzer 2100, and measured again with the KAPA Library Quantification kit. Every immunoSEQ 96-well plate was sequenced on a separate single-read 150-cycle Illumina NextSeq 550 flow cell. The authors' analysis ran thus. The immunoSEQ output contained only junctional sequences without quality scores, so filtering could not match that applied to full-length reads. Sequences were annotated with PyIR, a Python wrapper for IgBLAST v1.9, and V/J genes and CDR3 were assigned using IMGT germline references. Any read was removed if the V/J assignment was weak (E-value above 1e-6), the CDR3 was missing, or the read contained stop codons, out-of-frame junctions, or ambiguous translated residues. V3J clonotypes were defined as sequences sharing the same inferred V gene, J gene, and CDR3 amino acid sequence. The percentage overlap between two repertoires was calculated by dividing the number of shared unique clonotypes by the size of the smaller repertoire. RTK rarefaction, the Chao1 estimator, and Recon v2.1 estimates of unobserved clonotypes were used to assess repertoire richness. Generation probabilities were computed with OLGA for all TCRbeta clonotypes obtained by the gDNA method from several donors. The immuneACCESS repertoire file appears here via TCRdb, limited to in-frame rearrangements. These files lack a portion of the clones; in checked studies, under half of the deficit traces to unresolved V genes, and the cause of the others is not known. That table furnishes V, J and clone size, whereas the DNA furnished D and trimming. This sample is represented by 650,000 to 700,000 clones; roughly 88% of them were singletons. The ten most abundant clones make up around a third of the sample.

What was sequenced was memory CD8+ T cells from PBMCs. The cell subset or site label on this specimen signifies: CD45RO+ cells pooled with CCR7-negative TemRA cells. The receptor comes from a man aged 18 to 29 in good health. Some clones in this sample may be carry-over from other donors' samples. The sequence joins TRBV5-4 to TRBJ2-5, with the D gene not clear enough to name. Here is the DNA: TGTGCCAGCAGCTTGGGCCGTAACCAAGAGACCCAGTACTTC. It specifies CASSLGRNQETQYF.